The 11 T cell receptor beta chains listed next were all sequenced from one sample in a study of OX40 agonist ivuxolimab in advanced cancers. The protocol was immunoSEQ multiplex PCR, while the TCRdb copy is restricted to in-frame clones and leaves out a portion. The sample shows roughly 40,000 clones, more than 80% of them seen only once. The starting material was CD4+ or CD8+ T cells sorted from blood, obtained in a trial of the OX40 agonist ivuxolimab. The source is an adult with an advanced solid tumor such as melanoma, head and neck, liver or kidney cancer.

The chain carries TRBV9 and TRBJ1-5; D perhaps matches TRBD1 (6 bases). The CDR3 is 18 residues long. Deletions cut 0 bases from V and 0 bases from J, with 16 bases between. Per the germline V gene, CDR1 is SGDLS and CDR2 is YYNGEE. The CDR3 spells CASSVVRTDGYSNQPQHF. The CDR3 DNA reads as TGTGCCAGCAGCGTAGTGAGGACAGACGGATATAGCAATCAGCCCCAGCATTTT.

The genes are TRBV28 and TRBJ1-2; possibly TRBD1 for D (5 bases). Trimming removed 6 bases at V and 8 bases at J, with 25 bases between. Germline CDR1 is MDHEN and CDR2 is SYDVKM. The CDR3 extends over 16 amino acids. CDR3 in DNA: TGTGCCAGCAGCACTGCGGGGGAAAGCGCGGTCTGGGGCTACACCTTC. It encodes CASSTAGESAVWGYTF.

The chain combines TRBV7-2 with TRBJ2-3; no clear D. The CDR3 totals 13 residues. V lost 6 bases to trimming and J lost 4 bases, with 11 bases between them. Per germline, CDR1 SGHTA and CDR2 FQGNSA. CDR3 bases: TGTGCCAGCAGTTACAAGAGCGCAGATACGCAGTATTTT. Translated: CASSYKSADTQYF.

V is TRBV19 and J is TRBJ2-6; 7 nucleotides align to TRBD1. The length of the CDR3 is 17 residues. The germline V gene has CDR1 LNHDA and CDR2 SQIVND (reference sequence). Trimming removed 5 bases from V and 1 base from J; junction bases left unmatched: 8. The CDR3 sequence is CASSEVGRGSGANVLTF. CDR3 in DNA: TGTGCCAGTAGTGAGGTCGGCAGGGGGTCTGGGGCCAACGTCCTGACTTTC.

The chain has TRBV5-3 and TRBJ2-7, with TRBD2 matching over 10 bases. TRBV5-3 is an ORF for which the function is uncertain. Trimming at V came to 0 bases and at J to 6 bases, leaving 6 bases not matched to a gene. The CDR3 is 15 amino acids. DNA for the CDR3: TGTGCCAGAAGCTTGGTATCGGGACTAGCGAGCGAGCAGTACTTC. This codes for CARSLVSGLASEQYF.

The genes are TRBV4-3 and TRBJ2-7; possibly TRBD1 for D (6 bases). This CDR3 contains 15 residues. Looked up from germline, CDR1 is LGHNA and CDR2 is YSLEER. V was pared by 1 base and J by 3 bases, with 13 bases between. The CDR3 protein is CASSQVSGQNYEQYF. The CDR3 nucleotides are TGCGCCAGCAGCCAAGTGTCCGGACAGAACTACGAGCAGTACTTC.

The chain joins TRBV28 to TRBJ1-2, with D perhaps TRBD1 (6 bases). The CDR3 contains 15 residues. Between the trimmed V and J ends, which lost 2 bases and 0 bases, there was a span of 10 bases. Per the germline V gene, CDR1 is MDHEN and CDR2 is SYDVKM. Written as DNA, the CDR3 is TGTGCCAGCAGTTTACAGGGGATTCCTAACTATGGCTACACCTTC. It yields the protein CASSLQGIPNYGYTF.

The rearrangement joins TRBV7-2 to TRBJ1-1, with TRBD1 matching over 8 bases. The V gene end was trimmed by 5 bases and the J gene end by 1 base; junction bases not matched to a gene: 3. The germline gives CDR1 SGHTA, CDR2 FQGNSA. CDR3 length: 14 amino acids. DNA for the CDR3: TGTGCCAGCAGCCCCGGACAGGGGAACACTGAAGCTTTCTTT. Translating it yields CASSPGQGNTEAFF.

The CDR3 nucleotides are TGTGCCAGCAGCCCAAAACTCGGGACTCCTACCTACGAGCAGTACTTC. This codes for CASSPKLGTPTYEQYF. The J gene is TRBJ2-7, the V gene TRBV14; the D gene is possibly TRBD2 (6 bases). The CDR3 sequence is 16 residues long. CDR1 and CDR2 (germline): SGHDN, FVKESK. Trimming left V 4 bases short and J 2 bases short, with 18 bases between.

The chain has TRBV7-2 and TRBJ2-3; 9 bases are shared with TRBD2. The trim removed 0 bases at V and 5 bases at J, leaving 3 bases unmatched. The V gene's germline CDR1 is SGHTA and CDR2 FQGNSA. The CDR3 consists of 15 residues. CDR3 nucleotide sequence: TGTGCCAGCAGCTTAGCTAGCGGGGGAAGAGATACGCAGTATTTT. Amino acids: CASSLASGGRDTQYF.

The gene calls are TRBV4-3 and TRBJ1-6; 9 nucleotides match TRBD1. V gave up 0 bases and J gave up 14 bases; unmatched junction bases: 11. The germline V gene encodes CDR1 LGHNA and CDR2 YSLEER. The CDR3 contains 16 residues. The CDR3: CASSQEQGAGGSALHF. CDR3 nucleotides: TGCGCCAGCAGCCAAGAACAGGGGGCAGGCGGTTCGGCCCTCCACTTT.